This TCR beta chain was retrieved from a study of cytomegalovirus exposure and HLA in healthy donors. As for the study in general: Approximately 81% of 350 to 400 genotyped donors fell in the Caucasian-associated ancestry cluster.

Amplification used 60 Vbeta primers and 13 Jbeta primers. Assay used: immunoSEQ multiplex PCR; TCRdb lists only in-frame clones, some missing. Of some 60,000 clones in the sample, more than 75% were seen once. The germline V and J ends were trimmed by 3 bases and 4 bases, with 13 bases remaining between them. CDR3 length: 15 residues. Per the germline V gene, CDR1 is LNHDA and CDR2 is SQIVND (reference sequence). A remark on this clone: Antigen specificity is unknown.

Whole-study results and caveats: In a later analysis, HLA-associated TCR beta chains were more clonally expanded than equally common others. Common viral pathogens (according to a later analysis) appeared linked to several of the most significant clusters. Some segments of the V type, notably TRBV6-2 and TRBV6-3, were excluded as indistinguishable.

The TCR comes from a male donor in good health and CMV-seronegative. The sequenced material came from PBMCs. The J gene is TRBJ2-1, the V gene TRBV19; perhaps TRBD2 as D (6 bases). The chain's CDR3 is CASSIRDSTYNEQFF. The CDR3, as DNA: TGTGCCAGTAGTATCCGGGACTCCACTTACAATGAGCAGTTCTTC.